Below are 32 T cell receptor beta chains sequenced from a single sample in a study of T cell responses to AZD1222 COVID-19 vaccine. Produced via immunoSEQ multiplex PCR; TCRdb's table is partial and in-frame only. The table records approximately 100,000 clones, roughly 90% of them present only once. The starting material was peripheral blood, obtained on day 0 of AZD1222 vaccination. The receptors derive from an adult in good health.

CDR3: CASSFRFGDTEAFF. As DNA, the CDR3 is TGTGCCAGCAGCTTCCGCTTTGGGGACACTGAAGCTTTCTTT. This chain links TRBV5-4 with TRBJ1-1, with D unresolved. The germline gives CDR1 SGHNT, CDR2 YYREEE (reference sequence). V was shortened by 2 bases and J by 3 bases, with 11 bases between the two germline ends. The CDR3 runs 14 residues.

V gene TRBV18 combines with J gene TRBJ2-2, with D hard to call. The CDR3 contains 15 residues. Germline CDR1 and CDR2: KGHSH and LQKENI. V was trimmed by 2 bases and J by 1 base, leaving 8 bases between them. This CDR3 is CASSPVWGNTGELFF. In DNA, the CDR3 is TGTGCCAGCTCACCAGTTTGGGGGAACACCGGGGAGCTGTTTTTT.

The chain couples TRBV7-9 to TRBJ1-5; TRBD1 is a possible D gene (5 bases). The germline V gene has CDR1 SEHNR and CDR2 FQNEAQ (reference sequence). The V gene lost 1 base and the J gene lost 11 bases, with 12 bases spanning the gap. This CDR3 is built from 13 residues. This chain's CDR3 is CASSLVGGGAQHF. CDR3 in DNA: TGTGCCAGCAGCTTAGTGGGGGGTGGCGCCCAGCATTTT.

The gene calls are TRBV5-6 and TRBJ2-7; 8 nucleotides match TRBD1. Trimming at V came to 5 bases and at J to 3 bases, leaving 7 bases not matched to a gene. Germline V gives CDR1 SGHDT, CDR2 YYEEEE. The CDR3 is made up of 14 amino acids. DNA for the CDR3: TGTGCCAGCAGACTCCAAGGACAGGGCTACGAGCAGTACTTC. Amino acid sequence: CASRLQGQGYEQYF.

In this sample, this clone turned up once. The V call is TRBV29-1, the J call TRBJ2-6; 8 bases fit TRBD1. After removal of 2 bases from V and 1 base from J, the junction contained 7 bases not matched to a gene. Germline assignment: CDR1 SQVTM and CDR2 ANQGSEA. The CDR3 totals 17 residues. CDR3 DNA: TGCAGCGTTGAATGGTGGGACAGGTCTTCTGGGGCCAACGTCCTGACTTTC. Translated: CSVEWWDRSSGANVLTF.

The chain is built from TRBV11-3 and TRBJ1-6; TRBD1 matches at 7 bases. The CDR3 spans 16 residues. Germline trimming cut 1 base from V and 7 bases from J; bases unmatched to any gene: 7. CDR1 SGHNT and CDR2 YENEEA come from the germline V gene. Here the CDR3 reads CASSLARQGRNSPLHF. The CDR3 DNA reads TGTGCCAGCAGCTTAGCTAGACAGGGTAGGAATTCACCCCTCCACTTT.

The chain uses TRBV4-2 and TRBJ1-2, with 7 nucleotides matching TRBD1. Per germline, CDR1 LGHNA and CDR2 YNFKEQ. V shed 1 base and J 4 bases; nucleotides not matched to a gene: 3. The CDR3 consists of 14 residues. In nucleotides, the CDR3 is TGTGCCAGCAGCCAAGGGGGGGACAGCTATGGCTACACCTTC. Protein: CASSQGGDSYGYTF.

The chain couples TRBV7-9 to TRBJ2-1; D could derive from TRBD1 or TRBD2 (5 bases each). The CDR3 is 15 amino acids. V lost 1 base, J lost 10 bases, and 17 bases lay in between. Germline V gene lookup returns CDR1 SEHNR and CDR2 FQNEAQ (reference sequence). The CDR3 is CASSLDPSGLGEQFF. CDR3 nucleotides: TGTGCCAGCAGCTTAGATCCATCGGGGCTGGGGGAGCAGTTCTTC.

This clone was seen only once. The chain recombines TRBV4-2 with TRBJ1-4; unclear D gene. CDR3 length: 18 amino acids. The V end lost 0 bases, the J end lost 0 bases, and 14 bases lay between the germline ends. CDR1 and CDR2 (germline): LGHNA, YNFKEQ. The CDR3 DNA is TGTGCCAGCAGCCAAGAAATGGGGTATGGGGCAACTAATGAAAAACTGTTTTTT. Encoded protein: CASSQEMGYGATNEKLFF.

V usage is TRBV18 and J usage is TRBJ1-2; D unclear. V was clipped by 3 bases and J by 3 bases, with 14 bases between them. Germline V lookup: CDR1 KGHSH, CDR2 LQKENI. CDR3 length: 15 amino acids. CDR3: CASSPQGLRDYGYTF. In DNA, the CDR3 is TGTGCCAGCTCACCCCAAGGACTTAGAGACTATGGCTACACCTTC.

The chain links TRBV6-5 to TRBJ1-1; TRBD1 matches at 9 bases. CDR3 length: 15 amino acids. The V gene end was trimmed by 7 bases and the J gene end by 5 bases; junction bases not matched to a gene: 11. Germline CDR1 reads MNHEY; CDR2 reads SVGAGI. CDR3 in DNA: TGTGCCAGCACCAGCTCCGGACAGGGGAGAACTGAAGCTTTCTTT. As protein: CASTSSGQGRTEAFF.

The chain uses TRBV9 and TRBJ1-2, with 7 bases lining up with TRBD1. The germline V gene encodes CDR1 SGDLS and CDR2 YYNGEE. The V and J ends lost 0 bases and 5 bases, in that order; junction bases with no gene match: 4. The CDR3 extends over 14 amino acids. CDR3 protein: CASSVAGGQYGYTF. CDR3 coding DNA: TGTGCCAGCAGCGTAGCTGGGGGACAGTATGGCTACACCTTC.

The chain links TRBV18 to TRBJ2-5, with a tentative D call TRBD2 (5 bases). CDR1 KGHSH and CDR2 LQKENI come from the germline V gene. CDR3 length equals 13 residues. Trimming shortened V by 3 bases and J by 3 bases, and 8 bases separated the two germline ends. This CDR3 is CASSPGKEETQYF. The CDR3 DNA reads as TGTGCCAGCTCACCCGGGAAGGAAGAGACCCAGTACTTC.

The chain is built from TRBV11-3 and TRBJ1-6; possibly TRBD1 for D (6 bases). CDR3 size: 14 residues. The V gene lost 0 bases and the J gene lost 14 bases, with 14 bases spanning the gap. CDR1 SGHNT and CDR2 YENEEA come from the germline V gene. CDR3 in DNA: TGTGCCAGCAGCTTAGAGGGGGCGGCTGGGTCCCTCCACTTT. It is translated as CASSLEGAAGSLHF.

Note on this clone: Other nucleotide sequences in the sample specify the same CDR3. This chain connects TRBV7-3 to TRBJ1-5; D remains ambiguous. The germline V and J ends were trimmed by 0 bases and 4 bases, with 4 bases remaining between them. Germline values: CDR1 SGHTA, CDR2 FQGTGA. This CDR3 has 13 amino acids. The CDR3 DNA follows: TGTGCCAGCAGCTTAACGGCGAATCAGCCCCAGCATTTT. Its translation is CASSLTANQPQHF.

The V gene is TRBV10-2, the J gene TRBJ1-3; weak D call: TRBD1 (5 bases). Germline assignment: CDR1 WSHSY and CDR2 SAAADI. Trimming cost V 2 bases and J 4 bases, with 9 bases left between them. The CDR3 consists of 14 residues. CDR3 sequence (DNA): TGCGCCAGCAGTGAGCAGGGAACAGGAAACACCATATATTTT. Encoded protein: CASSEQGTGNTIYF.

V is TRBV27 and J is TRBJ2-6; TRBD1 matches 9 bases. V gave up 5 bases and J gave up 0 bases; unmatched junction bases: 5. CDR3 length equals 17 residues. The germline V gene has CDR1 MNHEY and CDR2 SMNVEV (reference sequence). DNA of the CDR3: TGTGCCAGCAGTGGGGGGACAGGGTCCTCTGGGGCCAACGTCCTGACTTTC. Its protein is CASSGGTGSSGANVLTF.

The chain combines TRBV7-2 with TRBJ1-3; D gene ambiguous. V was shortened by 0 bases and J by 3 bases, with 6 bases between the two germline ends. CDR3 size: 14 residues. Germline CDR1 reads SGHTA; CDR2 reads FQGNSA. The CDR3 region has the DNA TGTGCCAGCAGCTTAGCAGGGTATGGAAACACCATATATTTT. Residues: CASSLAGYGNTIYF.

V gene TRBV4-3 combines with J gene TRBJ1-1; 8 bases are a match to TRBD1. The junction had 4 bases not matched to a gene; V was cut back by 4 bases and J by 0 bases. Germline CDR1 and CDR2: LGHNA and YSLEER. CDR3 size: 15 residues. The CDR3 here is CASSPLQGVNTEAFF. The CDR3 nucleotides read TGCGCCAGCAGCCCCCTACAGGGGGTGAACACTGAAGCTTTCTTT.

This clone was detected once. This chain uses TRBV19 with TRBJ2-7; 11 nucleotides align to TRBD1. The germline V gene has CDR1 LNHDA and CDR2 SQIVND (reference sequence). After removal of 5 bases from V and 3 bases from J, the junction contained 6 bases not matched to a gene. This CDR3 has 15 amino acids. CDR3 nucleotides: TGTGCCAGTAGTCCGGACAGGGGGCGTATCTACGAGCAGTACTTC. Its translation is CASSPDRGRIYEQYF.

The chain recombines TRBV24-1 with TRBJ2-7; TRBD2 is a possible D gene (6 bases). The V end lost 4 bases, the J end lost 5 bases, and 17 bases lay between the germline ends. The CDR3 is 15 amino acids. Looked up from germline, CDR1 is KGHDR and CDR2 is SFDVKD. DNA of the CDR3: TGTGCCACCAGTGACTCGGGGGTGACTGGACACGAGCAGTACTTC. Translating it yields CATSDSGVTGHEQYF.

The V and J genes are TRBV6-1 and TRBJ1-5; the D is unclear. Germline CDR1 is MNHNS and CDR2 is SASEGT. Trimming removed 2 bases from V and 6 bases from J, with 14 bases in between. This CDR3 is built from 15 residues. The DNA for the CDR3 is TGTGCCAGCAGTGAACTTACCCTTGTGGGTCAGCCCCAGCATTTT. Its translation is CASSELTLVGQPQHF.

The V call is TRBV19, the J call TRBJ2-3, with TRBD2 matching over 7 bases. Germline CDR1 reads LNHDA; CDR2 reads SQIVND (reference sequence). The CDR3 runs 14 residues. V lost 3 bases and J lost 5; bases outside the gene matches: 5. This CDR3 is CASSIRLAGDTQYF. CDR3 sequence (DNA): TGTGCCAGTAGTATCAGACTAGCAGGAGATACGCAGTATTTT.

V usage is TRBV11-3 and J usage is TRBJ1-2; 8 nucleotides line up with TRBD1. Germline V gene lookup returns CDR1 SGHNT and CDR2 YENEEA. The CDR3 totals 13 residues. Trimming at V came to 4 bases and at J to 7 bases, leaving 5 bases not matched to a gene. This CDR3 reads CASSSQGAVGYTF. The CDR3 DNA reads TGTGCCAGCAGCTCCCAGGGGGCCGTTGGCTACACCTTC.

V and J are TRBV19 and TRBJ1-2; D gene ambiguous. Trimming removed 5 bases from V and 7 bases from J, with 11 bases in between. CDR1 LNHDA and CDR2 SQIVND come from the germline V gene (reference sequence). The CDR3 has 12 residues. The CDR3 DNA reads TGTGCCAGTAGTCTCGGACCGACTGGCTACACCTTC. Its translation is CASSLGPTGYTF.

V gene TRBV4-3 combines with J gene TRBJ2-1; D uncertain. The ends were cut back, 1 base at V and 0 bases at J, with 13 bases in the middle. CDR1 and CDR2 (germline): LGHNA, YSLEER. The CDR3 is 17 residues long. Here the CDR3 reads CASSQVVNRVSYNEQFF. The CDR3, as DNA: TGCGCCAGCAGCCAAGTAGTTAACCGGGTCTCCTACAATGAGCAGTTCTTC.

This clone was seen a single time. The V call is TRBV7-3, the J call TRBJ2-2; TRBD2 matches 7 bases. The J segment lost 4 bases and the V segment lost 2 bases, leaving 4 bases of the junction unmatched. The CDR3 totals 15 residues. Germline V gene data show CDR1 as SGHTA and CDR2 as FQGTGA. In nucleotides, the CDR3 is TGTGCCAGCAGCTTAGCGGGGGATAGCACCGGGGAGCTGTTTTTT. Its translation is CASSLAGDSTGELFF.

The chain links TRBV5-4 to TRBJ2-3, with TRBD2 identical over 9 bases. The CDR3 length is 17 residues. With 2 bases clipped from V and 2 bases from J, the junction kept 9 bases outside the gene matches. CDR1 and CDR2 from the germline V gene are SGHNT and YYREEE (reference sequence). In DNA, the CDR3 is TGTGCCAGCAGCTTTGCCCATCGCGGGAGGGACACAGATACGCAGTATTTT. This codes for CASSFAHRGRDTDTQYF.

The CDR3 protein is CASSQTVFQPQHF. DNA for the CDR3: TGTGCCAGCAGTCAGACCGTTTTTCAGCCCCAGCATTTT. The chain links TRBV25-1 to TRBJ1-5; D gene uncertain. V was clipped by 5 bases and J by 6 bases, with 11 bases between them. The germline gives CDR1 MGHDK, CDR2 SYGVNS. The CDR3 length is 13 residues.

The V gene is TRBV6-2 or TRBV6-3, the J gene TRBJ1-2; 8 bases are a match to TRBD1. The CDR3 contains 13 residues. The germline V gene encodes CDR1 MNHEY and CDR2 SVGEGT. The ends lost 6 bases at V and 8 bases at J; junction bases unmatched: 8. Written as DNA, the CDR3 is TGTGCCAGCAGCACAGGGGGAACCCGCGGCTACACCTTC. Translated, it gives CASSTGGTRGYTF.

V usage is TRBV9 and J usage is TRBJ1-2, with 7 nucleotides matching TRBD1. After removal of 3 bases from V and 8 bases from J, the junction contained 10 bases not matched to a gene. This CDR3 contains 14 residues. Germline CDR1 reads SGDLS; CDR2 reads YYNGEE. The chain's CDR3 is CASSAPTGVFGYTF. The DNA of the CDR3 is TGTGCCAGCAGCGCGCCTACAGGGGTTTTCGGCTACACCTTC.

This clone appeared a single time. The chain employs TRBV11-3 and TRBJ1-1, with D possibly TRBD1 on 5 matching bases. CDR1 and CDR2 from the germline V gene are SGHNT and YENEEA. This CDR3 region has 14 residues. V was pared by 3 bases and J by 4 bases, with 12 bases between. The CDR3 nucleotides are TGTGCCAGCAGCTTGGGGATTGGGGGCACTGAAGCTTTCTTT. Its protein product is CASSLGIGGTEAFF.